The rows below give T cell receptor beta chains drawn from one sample of a study of shared T cell receptors in the human thymus. The repertoire was sequenced with immunoSEQ multiplex PCR; TCRdb's copy has only in-frame clones and lacks some. The sample lists hundreds of thousands of clones; 87% were seen once. The same data also contributed to another study, on human thymus T cells.

The material sequenced was thymocytes. The receptors were gathered from a boy in the first two years of life with a congenital heart defect. Each CDR3 is given without its conserved first and last residue. Clone size is shown for a subset of rows, as once, few, many or a class of expanded clone.

V gene	J gene	clone size	CDR3 protein
TRBV9	TRBJ2-7	-	ASSVGGREAGAPYEQY
TRBV28	TRBJ1-5	-	ASSLGQGLVNQPQH
TRBV5-8	TRBJ2-7	-	ASTYLPGYSYEQY
TRBV29-1	TRBJ1-2	few	SVRVKDRSTVNYGYT
TRBV5-1	TRBJ1-3	once	ASSLGQGERESGNTIY
TRBV5-5	TRBJ1-5	few	ASSLKDRGPLEPQH
TRBV18	TRBJ1-1	-	ASSPSAGLHTEAF
TRBV9	TRBJ2-3	-	ASSVEASGGAGDTQY
TRBV10-3	TRBJ1-6	-	AISFRDIANSPLH
TRBV7-8	TRBJ2-7	-	ASSISGLADSYEQY
TRBV28	TRBJ1-1	-	ASSSRTNMNTEAF
TRBV28	TRBJ2-3	-	ASSFQFLAGVSDTQY
TRBV9	TRBJ2-3	few	ASSTGALDTQY
TRBV7-2	TRBJ1-5	-	ASSFGGADQPQH
TRBV25-1	TRBJ2-1	once	ASSERRVADIYNEQF
TRBV30	TRBJ2-2	-	AWSLGSRGGGELF
TRBV13	TRBJ2-7	-	ASSLGTPGRLAGGLLTPEQY
TRBV4-1	TRBJ1-2	-	ASSPYSGGGVGDGLYGYT
TRBV4-1	TRBJ2-3	-	ASSQDYPPPQRGAVTDTQY
TRBV28	TRBJ1-5	-	ASSLDLRGTGHNQPQH
TRBV7-8	TRBJ2-7	-	ASSLAREPVSNYEQY
TRBV9	TRBJ2-7	-	ASSVGGYAYEQY
TRBV4-3	TRBJ1-2	-	ASSQDEAGYGYT
TRBV4-1	TRBJ1-3	-	ASSQGVTGSSGNTIY
TRBV19	TRBJ1-5	-	ASSIRQGSSNQPQH
TRBV11-2	TRBJ2-3	-	ASSLYASGGTDTQY
TRBV7-2	TRBJ2-7	-	ASTQKKGDSYEQY
TRBV7-6	TRBJ2-3	-	ASSLRRGCPDTQY
TRBV25-1	TRBJ1-6	-	ASSEDRENSPLH
TRBV15	TRBJ2-7	-	ATSRDGGEVEQY
TRBV6-5	TRBJ2-7	-	ASSMPGQGVNEQY
TRBV5-6	TRBJ2-3	-	ASSRTGTSGARQY
TRBV28	TRBJ2-7	-	ASRMTGFPYEQY
TRBV9	TRBJ1-1	-	ASKSGGSTEAF
TRBV30	TRBJ1-5	-	ACSAGNQPQH
TRBV4-1	TRBJ2-3	-	ASSHTGQEFTDTQY
TRBV4-3	TRBJ2-7	few	ASSLSGSTLYEQY
TRBV5-6	TRBJ1-1	-	ASRSPGGEDAF
TRBV18	TRBJ2-2	-	ASSPRGSNTGELF
TRBV28	TRBJ2-7	-	ASSPQGSSYEQY
TRBV6-5	TRBJ2-2	-	ASSYVRTRHSGELF
TRBV29-1	TRBJ2-5	-	SVVDESSGGAEETQY
TRBV15	TRBJ1-5	few	ATSRAGLSNQPQH
TRBV7-9	TRBJ2-3	once	ASSLYRGSTDTQY
TRBV15	TRBJ2-7	-	ATSRDLTGATLQY
TRBV14	TRBJ2-2	-	ASSQEEWSKRINVGELF
TRBV30	TRBJ1-2	-	AWIGTDNYGYT
TRBV4-3	TRBJ2-6	-	ASSRLKIGLAGSGANVLT
TRBV2	TRBJ1-4	once	ASSQRQGVGKLF
TRBV27	TRBJ1-1	-	ASSFRAGTGDKSNTEAF
TRBV6-1	TRBJ2-5	-	ASSESLAGAQETQY
TRBV7-6	TRBJ1-6	-	ASSLNRDSPLH
TRBV4-3	TRBJ2-5	-	ASSQDSAGDKETQY
TRBV30	TRBJ2-5	-	AWRYNQETQY
TRBV7-6	TRBJ1-3	-	ASSLVGQGEKDGNTIY
TRBV19	TRBJ2-5	-	ASRRTRAWWETQY
TRBV28	TRBJ2-3	-	ASNLSGGRTDTQY
TRBV15	TRBJ1-5	-	ATSRKQVGNQPQH
TRBV6-1	TRBJ2-1	-	ASSEAFRGVDAEQF
TRBV20-1	TRBJ2-1	-	SFEKNNEQF